The next 8 T cell receptor beta chains were all read from a single sample in a study of vaccination effects on CD4 cells after COVID-19. No antigens are known for them. Using immunoSEQ multiplex PCR, the repertoire was profiled, and TCRdb retains in-frame clones only, with some absent. The table has over 50,000 clones, about 80% seen once. Antigen-specific CD4+ T cells were first expanded with viral peptide pools by the ViraFEST assay and only then sequenced. An approximately nine-day culture period preceded the isolation of CD4+ T cells. The vaccine given was either BNT162b2 or mRNA-1273, in two doses. Sequenced material: CD4+ T cells from PBMCs cultured with HCoV-229E spike peptides, taken after COVID-19 vaccination. The receptors originated from a human donor who received a COVID-19 vaccine.

The chain has TRBV6-5 and TRBJ1-2; possibly TRBD1 for D (6 bases). V was pared by 6 bases and J by 6 bases, with 11 bases between. The germline CDR1 and CDR2 sequences are MNHEY and SVGAGI. CDR3 length: 12 residues. CDR3 amino acids: CASRRHRDGYTF. The CDR3 DNA sequence: TGTGCCAGCAGGCGTCACAGGGATGGCTACACCTTC.

The chain has TRBV7-2 and TRBJ1-4; possibly TRBD1 for D (6 bases). Germline V gives CDR1 SGHTA, CDR2 FQGNSA. CDR3 length: 16 amino acids. The V end was cut by 4 bases, the J end by 0 bases, with 12 bases between. The CDR3 DNA is TGTGCCAGCAGCTCGTACAGGGAGTCAACTAATGAAAAACTGTTTTTT. Encoded protein: CASSSYRESTNEKLFF.

A note on this clone: Other DNA sequences in the same sample also yield this CDR3. The rearrangement joins TRBV30 to TRBJ1-5; D gene ambiguous. Germline CDR1 GTSNPN, CDR2 SVGIG (reference sequence). The CDR3 is 13 residues long. V lost 3 bases and J 0 bases, leaving 6 bases between the germline ends. The CDR3 loop reads CAWSRNSNQPQHF. The CDR3, as DNA: TGTGCCTGGAGCCGCAATAGCAATCAGCCCCAGCATTTT.

The rearrangement links TRBV5-1 to TRBJ2-2; D ambiguous. Per germline, CDR1 SGHRS and CDR2 YFSETQ. This CDR3 region has 14 residues. The V end lost 5 bases, the J end lost 4 bases, and 12 bases lay between the germline ends. The CDR3 nucleotides are TGCGCCAGCAGTTCCGTGGCTAGCACCGGGGAGCTGTTTTTT. Translating it yields CASSSVASTGELFF.

The chain combines TRBV30 with TRBJ2-3, with 8 bases that match TRBD2. Per germline, CDR1 GTSNPN and CDR2 SVGIG (reference sequence). This CDR3 spans 16 amino acids. Trimming removed 0 bases from V and 0 bases from J; junction bases left unmatched: 5. This chain's CDR3 is CAWSVSRGGSTDTQYF. The CDR3 bases are TGTGCCTGGAGTGTCTCACGGGGGGGTAGCACAGATACGCAGTATTTT.

The chain has TRBV24-1 and TRBJ2-5; perhaps TRBD1 as D (6 bases). Looked up from germline, CDR1 is KGHDR and CDR2 is SFDVKD. The CDR3 spans 13 residues. With 7 bases removed from V and 5 bases from J, the gap between germline ends came to 13 bases. CDR3 sequence reads: CATSRQAGETQYF. Written as DNA, the CDR3 is TGTGCCACCAGCCGACAGGCCGGGGAGACCCAGTACTTC.

The V gene is TRBV18, the J gene TRBJ1-1; D unclear. Trimming took off 3 bases at V and 1 base at J, with 6 bases between the two ends. Germline V gene data show CDR1 as KGHSH and CDR2 as LQKENI. CDR3 length: 13 residues. In DNA, the CDR3 is TGTGCCAGCTCACCGATCGGGAACACTGAAGCTTTCTTT. Translation gives CASSPIGNTEAFF.

The rearrangement links TRBV6-5 to TRBJ2-5; TRBD1 matches at 9 bases. Germline-derived CDR1 and CDR2 are MNHEY and SVGAGI. V lost 5 bases and J lost 4; bases outside the gene matches: 8. This CDR3 region has 15 residues. The CDR3 loop reads CASSTGQGQLETQYF. CDR3 DNA: TGTGCCAGCAGTACGGGACAGGGTCAATTAGAGACCCAGTACTTC.